These 23 T cell receptor beta chains share one sample of origin, sequenced in a study of T cell responses to AZD1222 COVID-19 vaccine. Clones were read by immunoSEQ multiplex PCR, and TCRdb kept only the in-frame ones, dropping some. The sample yields tens of thousands of clones, roughly 83% seen once. The sample was peripheral blood, taken 28 days after the second AZD1222 dose. These receptors came from an adult who received the AZD1222 COVID-19 vaccine.

The chain joins TRBV7-3 to TRBJ1-2; D gene uncertain. The germline V gene has CDR1 SGHTA and CDR2 FQGTGA. The CDR3 loop spans 14 amino acids. The germline V and J ends were trimmed by 5 bases and 2 bases, with 12 bases remaining between them. The CDR3 spells CASSPEVGNYGYTF. DNA for the CDR3: TGTGCCAGCAGCCCCGAGGTGGGCAACTATGGCTACACCTTC.

This clone came up once. The chain carries TRBV5-1 and TRBJ2-7; 7 bases agree with TRBD1. CDR1 SGHRS and CDR2 YFSETQ come from the germline V gene. The CDR3 consists of 17 residues. V was pared by 0 bases and J by 0 bases, with 9 bases of the junction left unmatched. The CDR3 bases are TGCGCCAGCAGCTTGGTAGGGAAGGACAGGCGCTCCTACGAGCAGTACTTC. It specifies CASSLVGKDRRSYEQYF.

There are a few counts of this clone. The chain has TRBV19 and TRBJ1-2; TRBD1 agrees at 8 bases. Germline CDR1 reads LNHDA; CDR2 reads SQIVND (reference sequence). V dropped 3 bases and J dropped 6; count of bases not matched to a gene: 15. CDR3 length: 17 amino acids. This CDR3 reads CASSMPQTGTGFDGYTF. In nucleotides, the CDR3 is TGTGCCAGTAGTATGCCACAAACCGGGACAGGTTTTGATGGCTACACCTTC. Combining the CDR3 with reference TRBV19 and TRBJ1-2 gives the whole variable domain DGGITQSPKYLFRKEGQNVTLSCEQNLNHDAMYWYRQDPGQGLRLIYYSQIVNDFQKGDIAEGYSVSREKKESFPLTVTSAQKNPTAFYLCASSMPQTGTGFDGYTFGSGTRLTVV.

This chain joins TRBV11-2 and TRBJ2-5; tentative D call: TRBD2 (5 bases). CDR1 and CDR2 from the germline V gene are SGHAT and FQNNGV. This CDR3 is built from 15 residues. V was pared by 0 bases and J by 3 bases, with 11 bases between. CDR3 DNA sequence: TGTGCCAGCAGCTTAGATTATGGAGGAGAAGAGACCCAGTACTTC. This sequence encodes CASSLDYGGEETQYF.

CDR3 residues: CASSGYFSSYEQYF. In DNA, the CDR3 is TGTGCCAGCAGCGGATACTTTAGCTCCTACGAGCAGTACTTC. V gene TRBV21-1 combines with J gene TRBJ2-7. TRBV21-1 is a known pseudogene. The CDR3 runs to 14 residues.

V gene TRBV9 combines with J gene TRBJ2-1, with 10 positions matching TRBD2. With 0 bases clipped from V and 0 bases from J, the junction kept 6 bases outside the gene matches. The V gene's germline CDR1 is SGDLS and CDR2 YYNGEE. The CDR3 contains 18 residues. The CDR3 spells CASSVASGGRSSYNEQFF. CDR3 nucleotides: TGTGCCAGCAGCGTAGCTAGCGGGGGCCGGAGCTCCTACAATGAGCAGTTCTTC.

The rearrangement links TRBV9 to TRBJ1-6; D remains ambiguous. V shed 4 bases and J shed 7 bases, with 9 bases lying between them. The CDR3 has 13 residues. The germline V gene encodes CDR1 SGDLS and CDR2 YYNGEE. DNA for the CDR3: TGTGCCAGCAGCCTAACGTTGAATTCACCCCTCCACTTT. Translation: CASSLTLNSPLHF.

This clone has more than one count but fewer than ten. This chain joins TRBV19 and TRBJ2-7, with 7 positions matching TRBD2. The CDR3 is made up of 11 amino acids. Germline CDR1 LNHDA, CDR2 SQIVND (reference sequence). The V segment lost 4 bases and the J segment 6 bases; nucleotides outside the gene matches: 0. In nucleotides, the CDR3 is TGTGCCAGTAGTACGGGGGGCGAGCAGTACTTC. Protein: CASSTGGEQYF.

Only one count was recorded for this clone. The V call is TRBV7-3, the J call TRBJ1-2; 7 bases align to TRBD1. J lost 4 bases, V lost 5 bases, and 4 bases had no gene match. This CDR3 spans 13 amino acids. Germline V gives CDR1 SGHTA, CDR2 FQGTGA. CDR3 nucleotide sequence: TGTGCCAGCAGCCGAGAGGGGGCCTATGGCTACACCTTC. It yields the protein CASSREGAYGYTF.

The chain employs TRBV7-3 and TRBJ1-1; D may be TRBD1 (5 bases). Germline CDR1 is SGHTA and CDR2 is FQGTGA. V gave up 1 base and J gave up 8 bases, with 11 bases separating them. The CDR3 is 13 amino acids. Here the CDR3 DNA reads TGTGCCAGCAGCTTAAAAAGGGGTTTAGAAGCTTTCTTT. Translation: CASSLKRGLEAFF.

V and J are TRBV10-2 and TRBJ1-1; no firm D call. This CDR3 contains 13 residues. The V end lost 0 bases, the J end lost 4 bases, and 6 bases lay between the germline ends. Germline V gene lookup returns CDR1 WSHSY and CDR2 SAAADI. The CDR3 loop is CASSESGFTEAFF. The CDR3 DNA is TGCGCCAGCAGTGAGTCCGGGTTCACTGAAGCTTTCTTT.

Concerning this clone: The identical CDR3 is also encoded by other nucleotide sequences in the sample. The chain couples TRBV27 to TRBJ1-5; 10 nucleotides line up with TRBD1. This CDR3 has 14 amino acids. Germline V gives CDR1 MNHEY, CDR2 SMNVEV (reference sequence). V lost 4 bases to trimming and J lost 4 bases; unmatched junction nucleotides: 1. CDR3 residues: CASSWTGGNQPQHF. As DNA, the CDR3 is TGTGCCAGCAGTTGGACAGGGGGAAATCAGCCCCAGCATTTT.

This chain connects TRBV7-8 to TRBJ1-5, with TRBD1 identical over 9 bases. The CDR3 sequence is 15 residues long. With 0 bases clipped from V and 7 bases from J, the junction kept 4 bases outside the gene matches. Germline V gives CDR1 SGHVS, CDR2 FQNEAQ. The CDR3 sequence is CASSLAEQGAQPQHF. In nucleotides, the CDR3 is TGTGCCAGCAGCTTAGCCGAACAGGGGGCCCAGCCCCAGCATTTT.

The CDR3 nucleotides read TGTGCCATCAGCCGAAGGACTAGCGCAACCACAGATACGCAGTATTTT. This gives the protein CAISRRTSATTDTQYF. The V and J genes are TRBV10-3 and TRBJ2-3; 9 nucleotides line up with TRBD2. Trimming at V came to 6 bases and at J to 2 bases, leaving 9 bases not matched to a gene. Germline CDR1 ENHRY, CDR2 SYGVKD. The CDR3 contains 16 residues.

The chain carries TRBV15 and TRBJ2-2, with D tentatively TRBD1 or TRBD2 (5 bases each). CDR1 and CDR2 from the germline V gene are LNHNV and YYDKDF (reference sequence). The CDR3 is made up of 16 amino acids. V lost 3 bases and J lost 5, with 16 bases in between. CDR3 sequence: CATSSPRASGTGELFF. The CDR3 DNA follows: TGTGCCACCAGCAGCCCGCGGGCCTCAGGGACCGGGGAGCTGTTTTTT.

The chain combines TRBV5-1 with TRBJ2-2; the D is unclear. CDR3 size: 17 residues. V shed 0 bases and J shed 6 bases, with 18 bases lying between them. CDR1 is SGHRS and CDR2 is YFSETQ in the germline V gene. CDR3 protein: CASSLVGSRISPGELFF. The CDR3 nucleotides are TGCGCCAGCAGCTTGGTAGGGTCCCGAATATCCCCCGGGGAGCTGTTTTTT.

The genes are TRBV15 and TRBJ2-7, with 8 bases lining up with TRBD2. The V gene end was trimmed by 2 bases and the J gene end by 2 bases; junction bases not matched to a gene: 8. This CDR3 is 16 amino acids long. CDR1 is LNHNV and CDR2 is YYDKDF in the germline V gene (reference sequence). CDR3 DNA: TGTGCCACCAGCAGACACGACGGGGGGGCTACCTACGAGCAGTACTTC. Protein sequence: CATSRHDGGATYEQYF. The whole variable domain, remainder taken from reference TRBV15 and TRBJ2-7, is DAMVIQNPRYQVTQFGKPVTLSCSQTLNHNVMYWYQQKSSQAPKLLFHYYDKDFNNEADTPDNFQSRRPNTSFCFLDIRSPGLGDTAMYLCATSRHDGGATYEQYFGPGTRLTVT.

The chain uses TRBV6-5 and TRBJ1-4; D is undetermined. The CDR3 has 14 amino acids. Trimming pared 6 bases from V and 7 bases from J, leaving 15 bases between. Per the germline V gene, CDR1 is MNHEY and CDR2 is SVGAGI. The CDR3: CASSNGRLSEKLFF. The CDR3 DNA follows: TGTGCCAGCAGCAACGGGAGGTTGAGTGAAAAACTGTTTTTT.

The chain is built from TRBV15 and TRBJ2-2, with TRBD2 matching over 13 bases. CDR1 is LNHNV and CDR2 is YYDKDF in the germline V gene (reference sequence). Trimming took 6 bases from V and 5 from J; bases not matched to a gene: 6. CDR3 length: 16 residues. This CDR3 is CATRTSGGLTTGELFF. CDR3 nucleotide sequence: TGTGCCACCAGGACTAGCGGGGGGCTGACTACCGGGGAGCTGTTTTTT.

V and J are TRBV5-1 and TRBJ2-1, with unresolved D. V was cut by 5 bases and J by 3 bases, with 12 bases left in between. Germline loops: CDR1 SGHRS, CDR2 YFSETQ. The CDR3 loop spans 14 amino acids. CDR3 loop: CASSPWKDYNEQFF. Written as DNA, the CDR3 is TGCGCCAGCAGTCCTTGGAAGGACTACAATGAGCAGTTCTTC.

The V and J genes are TRBV19 and TRBJ2-7, with D uncertain. The CDR3 consists of 12 residues. V was cut by 6 bases and J by 0 bases, with 6 bases left in between. From germline, CDR1 is LNHDA and CDR2 SQIVND (reference sequence). The CDR3 coding sequence is TGTGCCAGTAGAGGCCCCTCCTACGAGCAGTACTTC. Translation gives CASRGPSYEQYF.

This clone was seen once. J is TRBJ1-5 and V is TRBV5-1; possibly TRBD1 for D (5 bases). The CDR3 contains 14 residues. Germline lookup yields CDR1 SGHRS and CDR2 YFSETQ. V gave up 4 bases and J gave up 7 bases, with 15 bases separating them. This chain's CDR3 is CASSPGGDGQPQHF. The CDR3 DNA follows: TGCGCCAGCAGCCCCGGGGGGGACGGACAGCCCCAGCATTTT.

The chain joins TRBV6-1 to TRBJ2-2; possible D gene TRBD2, 5 bases. This CDR3 comprises 20 residues. Germline CDR1 is MNHNS and CDR2 is SASEGT. Trimming took off 1 base at V and 2 bases at J, with 23 bases between the two ends. The CDR3 is CASSEEPPHITSGNTGELFF. DNA of the CDR3: TGTGCCAGCAGTGAAGAACCTCCCCACATCACTTCGGGAAACACCGGGGAGCTGTTTTTT.